The T cell receptor (beta chain) under discussion was sequenced for a study of shared clonotypes between healthy human individuals. The wider study: CD8 memory received one plate per donor, CD8 naive two, CD4 memory three and CD4 naive three.

The investigators split CD4+ cells into a CD45RA+ naive subset and a CD45RA-negative memory subset. The protocol was immunoSEQ multiplex PCR, while the TCRdb copy is restricted to in-frame clones and leaves out a portion. Of 2 million to 2.5 million clones listed, just under 95% are singletons. The V gene lost 10 bases and the J gene lost 7 bases, with 14 bases spanning the gap. The germline V gene encodes CDR1 MNHNS and CDR2 SASEGT. The CDR3 is 11 residues long. Specimen: naive CD4+ T cells from PBMCs. Subset given: CD45RA+ positively selected. The clonotype was recovered from a young man in good health. Some clones in this sample may be carry-over from other donors' samples. V and J are TRBV6-1 and TRBJ2-7, with no clear D. The chain's CDR3 is CATRLPPEQYF. The CDR3 DNA follows: TGTGCCACCCGACTTCCGCCAGAGCAGTACTTC.